The clone carrying this T cell receptor beta chain showed up just once. Antigen unknown. These data belong to a study of T cell responses to AZD1222 COVID-19 vaccine. At the level of the study: Samples with a second dose at about 4 or about 12 weeks were pooled together. General observations from the study: Across the whole spike, CD4 TCRs peaked at regions 160-218 and 743-854. Reportedly, close to half of spike-specific TCRs are directed against unmutated variant regions. The donor cohort was predominantly white British with a female majority, and clonal diversity may have been underestimated.

Germline values: CDR1 SGDLS, CDR2 YYNGEE. This CDR3 is 17 amino acids long. Losses at the gene ends were 5 bases for V and 0 bases for J; bases not matched to a gene: 4. Using immunoSEQ multiplex PCR, the repertoire was profiled, and TCRdb retains in-frame clones only, with some absent. The top ten hold 10% to 15% of the sample, which has approximately 91,000 clones, approximately 90% seen once. This chain links TRBV9 with TRBJ2-3; 15 bases fit TRBD2. This receptor was taken from an adult in good health. Sequences were derived from peripheral blood, sampled on day 0 of AZD1222 vaccination. The CDR3 protein is CASSGTSGGTSTDTQYF. In DNA, the CDR3 is TGTGCCAGCAGTGGGACTAGCGGGGGGACTAGCACAGATACGCAGTATTTT.